This TCR beta chain was identified in a study of T cell clonotyping in hematopoietic cell transplantation. Study background: Pretransplant recipient samples were taken after cytoreduction.

General study findings and limits: Broader posttransplant TCR repertoire diversity was predicted by graft donor and pretransplant recipient Inverse Simpson Index values.

Assay: immunoSEQ multiplex PCR; the TCRdb copy retains only in-frame clones and omits some. This table holds roughly 34,000 clones, 85% to 95% found once. Germline CDR1 MNHEY, CDR2 SVGAGI. CDR3 length: 13 residues. V was trimmed by 2 bases and J by 10 bases, leaving 13 bases between them. Specified time point: recipient sample about 28 days before transplant, after cytoreduction. As to this clone: Its antigen is not identified.

The chain employs TRBV6-5 and TRBJ2-3; either TRBD1 or TRBD2 may fit D (6 bases each). This clonotype was sampled from a man between 40 and 49 years old with chronic myeloid leukemia. Some clones in this sample may be carry-over from other donors' samples. The sequencing here drew on peripheral blood mononuclear cells, taken before stem cell transplant. CDR3 coding DNA: TGTGCCAGCAGTTACATGGGGGCGGGACCGCAGTATTTT. Translation gives CASSYMGAGPQYF.